This TCR beta chain stems from a study of cytomegalovirus exposure and HLA in healthy donors. The PCR was carried out with 60 Vbeta primers and 13 Jbeta primers. Generated by immunoSEQ multiplex PCR, the TCRdb table keeps only in-frame clones and is missing some. The sample has 240,000 or so clones; about 80% are singletons. Per germline, CDR1 MNHEY and CDR2 SMNVEV (reference sequence). There are 15 residues in the CDR3. The V and J ends lost 5 bases and 6 bases, in that order; junction bases with no gene match: 12. The chain is built from TRBV27 and TRBJ2-7; 8 bases map to TRBD1. The sequence came from an older woman in good health and CMV-seropositive. The sequenced material came from PBMCs. Here the CDR3 DNA reads TGTGCCAGCAGTCCCCCGGGACAGGTGGGCCGCGAGCAGTACTTC. This translates into CASSPPGQVGREQYF.